The 20 T cell receptor beta chains in this list originate from one sample, sequenced in a study of T cell responses to AZD1222 COVID-19 vaccine. Sequenced by immunoSEQ multiplex PCR; TCRdb stores in-frame clones only, minus some. Altogether 150,000 to 200,000 clones are present, 80% to 95% being singletons, with the ten largest covering about 10%. Specimen: peripheral blood, collected on day 0 of AZD1222 vaccination. These receptors came from an adult in good health.

This chain uses TRBV5-8 with TRBJ2-2; tentatively, D is TRBD1 (6 bases). Trimming pared 3 bases from V and 3 bases from J, leaving 12 bases between. CDR3 length: 15 amino acids. The germline CDR1 and CDR2 sequences are SGHTS and YDEGEE. The CDR3 nucleotides are TGTGCCAGCAGCTCAAGGGGGTTGGACACCGGGGAGCTGTTTTTT. Encoded protein: CASSSRGLDTGELFF.

This rearrangement joins TRBV28 to TRBJ1-3; weak D call: TRBD1 (6 bases). V was clipped by 3 bases and J by 4 bases, with 10 bases between them. The germline gives CDR1 MDHEN, CDR2 SYDVKM. The CDR3 covers 14 residues. In DNA form, the CDR3 reads TGTGCCAGCAGTTTGGGGGGGACAGGAAACACCATATATTTT. Translated: CASSLGGTGNTIYF.

This sequence joins TRBV6-4 and TRBJ2-1; D unresolved. The CDR3 runs 15 residues. Trimming removed 3 bases at V and 3 bases at J, with 12 bases between. In germline, CDR1 is MRHNA, CDR2 SNTAGT. CDR3 region: CASSERETVYNEQFF. The CDR3 region has the DNA TGTGCCAGCAGTGAACGCGAAACGGTCTACAATGAGCAGTTCTTC.

The V and J genes are TRBV7-2 and TRBJ2-7, with a tentative D call TRBD1 (5 bases). Trimming removed 2 bases from V and 0 bases from J, with 8 bases in between. This CDR3 comprises 14 residues. CDR1 and CDR2 (germline): SGHTA, FQGNSA. DNA of the CDR3: TGTGCCAGCAGCTTACAACAGGCCTCCTACGAGCAGTACGTC. It translates to CASSLQQASYEQYV.

J is TRBJ1-1 and V is TRBV18; TRBD1 aligns across 7 bases. After removal of 3 bases from V and 5 bases from J, the junction contained 6 bases not matched to a gene. The CDR3 is 14 amino acids. Germline CDR1 is KGHSH and CDR2 is LQKENI. As DNA, the CDR3 is TGTGCCAGCTCACCTTCCACAGGGGAAACTGAAGCTTTCTTT. Its translation: CASSPSTGETEAFF.

About this clone itself: The sample contains more than one DNA sequence encoding this CDR3. This rearrangement joins TRBV6-6 to TRBJ2-7; TRBD1 aligns across 7 bases. Germline V gene lookup returns CDR1 MNHNY and CDR2 SVGAGI (reference sequence). The CDR3 consists of 12 residues. Germline trimming cut 5 bases from V and 2 bases from J; bases unmatched to any gene: 0. Here the CDR3 reads CASSGTAYEQYF. CDR3 in DNA: TGTGCCAGCAGTGGGACAGCCTACGAGCAGTACTTC.

V is TRBV30 and J is TRBJ2-2; D is unclear. V dropped 4 bases and J dropped 0 bases, with 6 bases sitting between them. Germline-derived CDR1 and CDR2 are GTSNPN and SVGIG (reference sequence). The CDR3 is 13 amino acids. CDR3 residues: CAWIDTNTGELFF. The CDR3 nucleotides read TGTGCCTGGATCGACACGAACACCGGGGAGCTGTTTTTT.

The chain employs TRBV13 and TRBJ1-1; TRBD1 agrees at 8 bases. Germline V CDR1 and CDR2: PRHDT, FYEKMQ (reference sequence). The CDR3 is made up of 15 amino acids. After removal of 5 bases from V and 1 base from J, the junction contained 6 bases not matched to a gene. CDR3 protein: CASSPWTGPNTEAFF. The CDR3 nucleotides are TGTGCCAGCAGCCCCTGGACAGGGCCGAACACTGAAGCTTTCTTT.

The chain recombines TRBV5-1 with TRBJ2-1; possible D gene TRBD2, 5 bases. The CDR3 loop spans 17 amino acids. Trimming took off 0 bases at V and 10 bases at J, with 23 bases between the two ends. The V gene's germline CDR1 is SGHRS and CDR2 YFSETQ. The CDR3 nucleotides read TGCGCCAGCAGCTTGGAGTGGGAGACAACGCTTCCTGACGAGCAGTTCTTC. The encoded protein is CASSLEWETTLPDEQFF. Based on the CDR3 plus reference TRBV5-1 and TRBJ2-1, the full variable domain is KAGVTQTPRYLIKTRGQQVTLSCSPISGHRSVSWYQQTPGQGLQFLFEYFSETQRNKGNFPGRFSGRQFSNSRSEMNVSTLELGDSALYLCASSLEWETTLPDEQFFGPGTRLTVL.

This chain links TRBV6-5 with TRBJ1-2, with D uncertain. This CDR3 is built from 13 residues. Trimming took off 6 bases at V and 7 bases at J, with 15 bases between the two ends. Per germline, CDR1 MNHEY and CDR2 SVGAGI. CDR3 sequence (DNA): TGTGCCAGCAGCCCCGTAACGTTATCTGGCTACACCTTC. This encodes CASSPVTLSGYTF.

This clone appeared a single time. The rearrangement uses TRBV4-2 and TRBJ1-4; possibly TRBD1 for D (5 bases). This CDR3 has 15 amino acids. The V end was cut by 1 base, the J end by 6 bases, with 12 bases between. From germline, CDR1 is LGHNA and CDR2 YNFKEQ. Here the CDR3 reads CASSQVRGSDEKLFF. Written as DNA, the CDR3 is TGTGCCAGCAGCCAAGTAAGGGGATCGGATGAAAAACTGTTTTTT.

The chain couples TRBV7-2 to TRBJ2-7; D uncertain. V lost 5 bases, J lost 7 bases, and 18 bases lay in between. Germline CDR1 is SGHTA and CDR2 is FQGNSA. The CDR3 is made up of 14 amino acids. This chain's CDR3 is CASSPHSDVGEQYF. The CDR3 nucleotides read TGTGCCAGCAGCCCCCACTCGGACGTGGGAGAGCAGTACTTC.

This clone was counted once. The chain uses TRBV19 and TRBJ1-1; D is perhaps TRBD1 (5 bases). V lost 2 bases and J lost 5, with 12 bases in between. The germline V gene has CDR1 LNHDA and CDR2 SQIVND (reference sequence). The length of the CDR3 is 14 residues. CDR3 bases: TGTGCCAGTAGTATAAGCAGGGAACAGACTGAAGCTTTCTTT. Protein: CASSISREQTEAFF. Variable domain in full (rest from reference TRBV19 and TRBJ1-1): DGGITQSPKYLFRKEGQNVTLSCEQNLNHDAMYWYRQDPGQGLRLIYYSQIVNDFQKGDIAEGYSVSREKKESFPLTVTSAQKNPTAFYLCASSISREQTEAFFGQGTRLTVV.

On this clone: Distinct nucleotide sequences in the sample also encode this CDR3. The rearrangement links TRBV7-8 to TRBJ2-5; TRBD2 is a possible D gene (5 bases). Trimming took 3 bases from V and 0 from J, leaving 20 bases between them. CDR1 and CDR2 from the germline V gene are SGHVS and FQNEAQ. This CDR3 comprises 18 residues. CDR3 region: CASSFGPFGEKDQETQYF. In nucleotides, the CDR3 is TGTGCCAGCAGCTTTGGCCCTTTTGGGGAGAAGGACCAAGAGACCCAGTACTTC.

The genes are TRBV7-2 and TRBJ1-1; 8 bases fit TRBD1. This CDR3 has 14 amino acids. V lost 5 bases and J lost 5; bases outside the gene matches: 7. The V gene's germline CDR1 is SGHTA and CDR2 FQGNSA. CDR3 amino acids: CASSPTGGRTEAFF. CDR3 DNA: TGTGCCAGCAGCCCCACAGGGGGTAGGACTGAAGCTTTCTTT.

This clone has a single count. The V call is TRBV6-5, the J call TRBJ1-4; D unresolved. Germline CDR1 MNHEY, CDR2 SVGAGI. This CDR3 region has 13 residues. The V end was cut by 7 bases, the J end by 5 bases, with 11 bases between. CDR3 nucleotides: TGTGCCAGCATCGGGCCGGCGAATGAAAAACTGTTTTTT. This encodes CASIGPANEKLFF.

V and J are TRBV19 and TRBJ2-7, with 7 bases fitting TRBD2. V trimming: 5 bases; J trimming: 5 bases; junction bases outside the gene matches: 12. CDR3 length: 15 residues. Per germline, CDR1 LNHDA and CDR2 SQIVND (reference sequence). This CDR3 is CASSPEERGRNEQYF. CDR3 nucleotide sequence: TGTGCCAGTAGTCCCGAGGAGCGGGGCCGGAACGAGCAGTACTTC.

The chain links TRBV6-2 or TRBV6-3 to TRBJ1-6; D unresolved. The germline CDR1 and CDR2 sequences are MNHEY and SVGEGT. CDR3 size: 13 residues. V was pared by 5 bases and J by 7 bases, with 9 bases between. The CDR3 sequence: CASSGVGNSPLHF. In nucleotides, the CDR3 is TGTGCCAGCAGTGGAGTGGGGAATTCACCCCTCCACTTT.

This chain links TRBV28 with TRBJ1-3; maybe TRBD1 (5 bases). Germline V gene sequence: CDR1 MDHEN, CDR2 SYDVKM. V lost 5 bases to trimming and J lost 6 bases, with 17 bases between them. The CDR3 extends over 15 amino acids. CDR3 residues: CASSPEGSEPNTIYF. CDR3 nucleotides: TGTGCCAGCAGTCCGGAGGGGTCAGAACCAAACACCATATATTTT. Supplemented by reference TRBV28 and TRBJ1-3, the full variable domain reads DVKVTQSSRYLVKRTGEKVFLECVQDMDHENMFWYRQDPGLGLRLIYFSYDVKMKEKGDIPEGYSVSREKKERFSLILESASTNQTSMYLCASSPEGSEPNTIYFGEGSWLTVV.

The chain links TRBV12-2 to TRBJ2-7; the DNA was not used to check the table's D call, TRBD1. TRBV12-2 is a pseudogene locus. The CDR3 consists of 15 residues. The CDR3 is CASRTPKQGDCEQYF. The CDR3 DNA reads TGTGCAAGTCGCACACCCAAGCAGGGCGATTGCGAGCAGTACTTC.